The entry that follows covers one T cell receptor beta chain sequence. J was trimmed by 1 base and V by 5 bases; bases with no gene match: 11. This CDR3 contains 17 residues. Germline CDR1 reads LNHDA; CDR2 reads SQIVND (reference sequence). The sample belongs to a study of blood T cell repertoires in COVID-19. Background on the study: COVID-19 samples, acute and convalescent, were from the United States, Italy and Spain. In each case, the material was cDNA or gDNA derived from T cells, B-cell-depleted T cells, or PBMCs.

Per the original data handling: Cell counts per sample came from amplifying reference gene primers. Using immunoSEQ multiplex PCR, the repertoire was profiled, and TCRdb retains in-frame clones only, with some absent. The D gene and trimming were derived from the DNA, and the V and J assignments and clone size from that table. This table holds more than 75,000 clones, about four fifths found once. The gene calls are TRBV19 and TRBJ2-7; 10 bases line up with TRBD1. This TCR was recovered from a man aged 60 to 69 with acute or convalescent COVID-19. The material sequenced was peripheral blood. In nucleotides, the CDR3 is TGTGCCAGTAGTTTCTCGTCCGGGACAGGGGTGTCCTACGAGCAGTACTTC. Protein: CASSFSSGTGVSYEQYF.